The entry below describes one T cell receptor (beta chain). These data come from a study of blood T cell repertoires in COVID-19. Background on the study: Whether acute or convalescent, the COVID-19 samples came from the United States, Italy and Spain. T cells, B-cell-depleted T cells, or PBMCs supplied cDNA or gDNA.

The germline gives CDR1 LGHDT, CDR2 YNNKEL (reference sequence). The CDR3 runs to 14 residues. Trimming removed 9 bases from V and 0 bases from J; junction bases left unmatched: 6. In the study's own analysis: Amplification from reference gene primers served as the basis for estimated nucleated cell counts. Sequencing used immunoSEQ multiplex PCR; TCRdb keeps in-frame clones, though not all of them. That table supplies the V and J calls and clone size; D and trimming were determined from the DNA. The table includes 45,000 to 60,000 clones, 80% to 90% detected once. This receptor was obtained from a man in his sixties with acute or convalescent COVID-19. What was sequenced was peripheral blood. The chain has TRBV3-1 (or the pseudogene TRBV3-2) and TRBJ2-7, with 9 bases that match TRBD2. In DNA form, the CDR3 reads TGTGCCAGTTCGCTACTAGCGGGCTCCTACGAGCAGTACTTC. This gives the protein CASSLLAGSYEQYF.